The clone carrying this T cell receptor beta chain was picked up a small number of times. Antigen: not known. After 5'RACE with constant-segment primers, TCR alpha and TCR beta cDNA libraries carrying sample barcodes and UMIs were obtained. MiXCR was run by TCRdb on the 5' RACE reads, yielding one entry per CDR3 protein. This sample has approximately 270,000 distinct CDR3 sequences, with around 15% found just once. The CDR3 covers 13 residues. The V gene's germline CDR1 is DFQATT and CDR2 SNEGSKA (reference sequence). The V and J ends lost 3 bases and 2 bases respectively, with 9 bases between them. The data were taken from a study of T-cell memory formation after mild COVID-19. Across the study: The two donors had largely donor-specific TCR clusters.

Study conclusions and caveats: Certain responding clones were present in pre-infection memory, suggesting participation of cross-reactive memory.

The receptor was isolated from a man aged 18-30 years who had mild COVID-19 (a few samples of this study predate the infection). Cell type and time point are not known. The sequenced material came from PBMCs or a T cell subset sorted from them (not recorded which). The chain links TRBV20-1 to TRBJ2-3; D is undetermined. The CDR3 sequence: CSASLLPTDTQYF. The CDR3 DNA follows: TGCAGTGCTAGTCTCCTACCCACAGATACGCAGTATTTT.